This T cell receptor beta chain appears in the sequencing data of a study of T cell responses to AZD1222 COVID-19 vaccine. Findings and caveats of the study: Samples come after the peak T cell response, not at day 14.

Per germline, CDR1 MNHEY and CDR2 SVGAGI. V was trimmed by 0 bases and J by 11 bases, leaving 11 bases between them. The CDR3 consists of 14 residues. Some clones are missing from TCRdb's copy, which holds only in-frame ones; the method was immunoSEQ multiplex PCR. The sample contains some 120,000 clones, approximately 91% of which appear only once. About this clone itself: Its antigen is unknown.

The starting material was peripheral blood, obtained on day 0 of AZD1222 vaccination. This TCR derives from an adult in good health. The chain carries TRBV6-5 and TRBJ1-6; weak D call: TRBD1 (6 bases). CDR3 loop: CASSYSRDRTPLHF. In nucleotides, the CDR3 is TGTGCCAGCAGTTACTCGAGAGACAGGACACCCCTCCACTTT.